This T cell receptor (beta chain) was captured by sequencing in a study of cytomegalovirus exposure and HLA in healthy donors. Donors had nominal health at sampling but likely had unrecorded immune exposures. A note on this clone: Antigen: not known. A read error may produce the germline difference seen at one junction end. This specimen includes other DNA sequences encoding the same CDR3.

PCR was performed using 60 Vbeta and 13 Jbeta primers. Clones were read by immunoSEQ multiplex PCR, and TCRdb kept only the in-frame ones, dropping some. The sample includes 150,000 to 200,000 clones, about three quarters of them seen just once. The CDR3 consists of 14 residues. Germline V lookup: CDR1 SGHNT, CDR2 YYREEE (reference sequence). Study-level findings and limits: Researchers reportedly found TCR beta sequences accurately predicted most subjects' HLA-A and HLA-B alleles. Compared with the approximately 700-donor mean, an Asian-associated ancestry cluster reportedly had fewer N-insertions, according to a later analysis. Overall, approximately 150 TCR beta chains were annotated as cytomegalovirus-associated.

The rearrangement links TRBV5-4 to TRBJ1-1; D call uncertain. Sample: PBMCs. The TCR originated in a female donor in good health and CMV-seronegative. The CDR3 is CASSLAIRGAEAFF. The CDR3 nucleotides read TGTGCCAGTAGCTTGGCCATCCGGGGAGCTGAAGCTTTCTTT.